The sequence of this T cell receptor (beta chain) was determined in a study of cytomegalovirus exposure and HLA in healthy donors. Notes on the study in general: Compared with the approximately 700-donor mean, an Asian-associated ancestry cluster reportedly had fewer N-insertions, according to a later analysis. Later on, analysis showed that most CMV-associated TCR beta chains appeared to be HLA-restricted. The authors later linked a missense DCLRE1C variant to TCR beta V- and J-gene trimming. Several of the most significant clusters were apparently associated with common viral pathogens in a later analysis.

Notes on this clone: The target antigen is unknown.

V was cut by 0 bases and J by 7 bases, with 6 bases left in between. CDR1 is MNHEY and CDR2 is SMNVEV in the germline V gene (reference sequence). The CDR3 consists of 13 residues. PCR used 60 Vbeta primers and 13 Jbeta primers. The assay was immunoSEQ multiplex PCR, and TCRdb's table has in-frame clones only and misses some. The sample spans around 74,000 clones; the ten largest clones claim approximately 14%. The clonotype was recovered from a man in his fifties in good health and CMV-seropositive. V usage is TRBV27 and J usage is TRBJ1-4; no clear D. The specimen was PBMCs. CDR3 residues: CASSLSLGEKLFF. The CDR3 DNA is TGTGCCAGCAGTTTATCTCTAGGTGAAAAACTGTTTTTT.